These T cell receptor beta chains were read from a single sample in a study of cytomegalovirus exposure and HLA in healthy donors. The data were produced by immunoSEQ multiplex PCR, yet TCRdb's version contains in-frame clones alone and is incomplete. This sample has 45,000 to 60,000 clones, with more than 85% found just once. The sequencing input was PBMCs. The source is a woman aged 18-29 years in good health and CMV-seronegative. The CDR3 runs from the conserved cysteine through the conserved F or W. D genes are given only for firm matches.

TRBV7-9,TRBJ2-1,TRBD2,TGTGCCAGCAGCTTATGGCTGGTTGGGGAGGGCCGTTCCTACAATGAGCAGTTCTTC,CASSLWLVGEGRSYNEQFF
TRBV29-1,TRBJ1-4,-,TGCAGCGTTTTTGAGAATGAAAAACTGTTTTTT,CSVFENEKLFF
TRBV27,TRBJ1-5,-,TGTGCCAGCAGTCTCGACAGGCTGAATCAGCCCCAGCATTTT,CASSLDRLNQPQHF
TRBV2,TRBJ2-2,TRBD2,TGTGCCAGCAGTGAAGGTAGCGGGATCCCCACCGGGGAGCTGTTTTTT,CASSEGSGIPTGELFF
TRBV2,TRBJ2-7,TRBD1,TGTGCCAGCAGTTCCGGGACAGGGGGACACGAGCAGTACTTC,CASSSGTGGHEQYF
TRBV7-2,TRBJ1-5,TRBD1,TGTGCCAGCACCATACGTCAGGGGGATCAGCCCCAGCATTTT,CASTIRQGDQPQHF
TRBV7-9,TRBJ2-1,TRBD2,TGTGCCAGCAGCTTGGGACTAGCGGGGGACAATGAGCAGTTCTTC,CASSLGLAGDNEQFF
TRBV7-9,TRBJ2-5,TRBD2,TGTGCCAGCAGCCGCCGGGTAGCGGGGGCACCACAGACCCAGTACTTC,CASSRRVAGAPQTQYF
TRBV7-9,TRBJ2-5,-,TGTGCCAGCAGCTTAGAGTTGGGGACACCACAAGAGACCCAGTACTTC,CASSLELGTPQETQYF
TRBV4-1,TRBJ2-2,-,TGCGCCAGCAGCCAAGGCGGTTCTTTGAGTCGGGAGCTGTTTTTT,CASSQGGSLSRELFF